The clone carrying this T cell receptor (beta chain) was observed a few times. The data derive from a study of patients and donors after allogeneic stem cell transplantation. V gave up 5 bases and J gave up 7 bases, with 15 bases separating them. This CDR3 has 15 residues. The germline V gene has CDR1 SGHTA and CDR2 FQGTGA. Using its own MiXCR run on the RT-PCR reads, TCRdb lists one record per CDR3 protein. The table records hundreds of thousands of distinct CDR3 sequences, about a sixth of them present only once. The sequence was collected from a human donor who was either an allogeneic HSCT recipient or a stem cell or donor lymphocyte infusion donor (not recorded which). It is not recorded whose cells these are; they may come from a transplant donor. The chain links TRBV7-3 to TRBJ1-6; a possible D gene is TRBD1 (5 bases). Sequencing was carried out using blood, either unsorted or a sorted T cell fraction (not recorded which). This chain's CDR3 is CASSPSGGINSPLHF. CDR3 in DNA: TGTGCCAGCAGCCCCTCTGGGGGAATCAATTCACCCCTCCACTTT.